This TCR beta chain is drawn from a study of blood T cell repertoires in COVID-19. Study summary: T cells, B-cell-depleted T cells, or PBMCs provided the cDNA or gDNA that served as material.

V was shortened by 1 base and J by 0 bases, with 7 bases between the two germline ends. The CDR3 loop spans 14 amino acids. The germline V gene encodes CDR1 LNHDA and CDR2 SQIVND (reference sequence). Profiling relied on immunoSEQ multiplex PCR, and the TCRdb table lists in-frame clones only, not all of them. Of around 50,000 clones listed, around 76% are singletons. The material sequenced was peripheral blood. This TCR was sampled from a woman in her sixties with acute or convalescent COVID-19. The genes are TRBV19 and TRBJ2-7; tentatively, D is TRBD2 (5 bases). CDR3 DNA: TGTGCCAGTAGTATAGGAGGGAGCTCCTACGAGCAGTACTTC. It translates to CASSIGGSSYEQYF.